A single sample is the source of the 29 T cell receptor beta chains below, sequenced in a study of T cell repertoires in cytomegalovirus infection. TCRdb independently ran MiXCR on the reads; one entry per CDR3 protein. In the table there are roughly 990,000 distinct CDR3 sequences, more than 25% of which are singletons. Which antigens these TCRs recognize remains unknown. The starting material was cultured CD8+ T cells from PBMCs, obtained from culture after CMV antigen stimulation. All receptors come from a human donor in good health (CMV status not recorded). Some clones in this sample may be carry-over from other donors' samples.

This clonotype is judged medium-sized. The genes are TRBV5-6 and TRBJ2-7; 7 bases fit TRBD1. The CDR3 runs 15 residues. The junction had 7 bases not matched to a gene; V was cut back by 1 base and J by 3 bases. Looked up from germline, CDR1 is SGHDT and CDR2 is YYEEEE. The CDR3 region has the DNA TGTGCCAGCAGCTTGTTGGGGACAGACCTCTACGAGCAGTACGTC. Its translation is CASSLLGTDLYEQYV.

The chain carries TRBV27 and TRBJ1-2; unclear D gene. Germline V gene lookup returns CDR1 MNHEY and CDR2 SMNVEV (reference sequence). CDR3 size: 15 residues. V was pared by 0 bases and J by 4 bases, with 12 bases between. In DNA form, the CDR3 reads TGTGCCAGCAGTTTATCGACGGGAAACCGCTATGGCTACACCTTC. It encodes CASSLSTGNRYGYTF.

This chain links TRBV2 with TRBJ1-5; perhaps TRBD1 as D (6 bases). Trimming left V 7 bases short and J 5 bases short, with 18 bases between. The CDR3 has 15 residues. Looked up from germline, CDR1 is SNHLY and CDR2 is FYNNEI. Here the CDR3 reads CASIPDGRGHQPQHF. The DNA for the CDR3 is TGTGCCAGCATCCCAGACGGCCGGGGGCATCAGCCCCAGCATTTT.

In this sample, this clonotype turned up a few times. This chain joins TRBV2 and TRBJ1-1, with a possible D match to TRBD1 (6 bases). The CDR3 is made up of 18 amino acids. The V end lost 3 bases, the J end lost 4 bases, and 24 bases lay between the germline ends. CDR1 and CDR2 from the germline V gene are SNHLY and FYNNEI. For the CDR3, the DNA is TGTGCCAGCAGTGAGTGGTCGCCGTCTACAGGGCGTATCACTGAAGCTTTCTTT. Its translation: CASSEWSPSTGRITEAFF.

Remarks on this clonotype: This may arise from a read error, as a much more abundant clone is one base away. The chain is built from TRBV14 and TRBJ2-4, with TRBD2 matching 8 bases. CDR1 and CDR2 (germline): SGHDN, FVKESK. V lost 4 bases and J lost 8; bases outside the gene matches: 1. The CDR3 has 12 amino acids. CDR3 DNA sequence: TGTGCCAGCAGCCCCGGGGGGGACATTCAGTACTTC. Translated, it gives CASSPGGDIQYF.

This chain connects TRBV12-3 or TRBV12-4 to TRBJ1-5, with 7 bases matching TRBD1. The CDR3 loop spans 14 amino acids. The J segment lost 1 base and the V segment lost 7 bases, leaving 4 bases of the junction unmatched. For the CDR3, the DNA is TGTGCCAGCAACCCGACAGGGAGCAATCAGCCCCAGCATTTT. Protein product: CASNPTGSNQPQHF.

The table lists this clonotype with a few counts. The chain uses TRBV7-9 and TRBJ2-1; no reliable D call. V was clipped by 1 base and J by 10 bases, with 11 bases between them. CDR1 is SEHNR, CDR2 FQNEAQ, per germline (reference sequence). The length of the CDR3 is 13 residues. The CDR3 spells CASSLELRNEQFF. The CDR3 nucleotides read TGTGCCAGCAGCTTAGAACTACGCAACGAGCAGTTCTTC.

This clonotype was seen ten or more times. J is TRBJ2-7 and V is TRBV7-6; D is uncertain. The V gene lost 1 base and the J gene lost 4 bases, with 20 bases spanning the gap. Germline CDR1 and CDR2: SGHVS and FNYEAQ. CDR3 size: 17 residues. CDR3 nucleotide sequence: TGTGCCAGCAGCTTAGACTCTCCCGTACCTTACCCTTACGAGCAGTACTTC. It specifies CASSLDSPVPYPYEQYF.

This clonotype was counted ten times or more. J is TRBJ2-3 and V is TRBV12-3 or TRBV12-4; D unclear. There are 15 residues in the CDR3. The ends were cut back, 6 bases at V and 0 bases at J, with 13 bases in the middle. The CDR3 DNA reads as TGTGCCAGCAGCTTACTGGGGTCTAGCACAGATACGCAGTATTTT. This encodes CASSLLGSSTDTQYF.

CDR3 sequence: CASSQDMGQVEAFF. CDR3 bases: TGCGCCAGCAGCCAAGACATGGGGCAGGTTGAAGCTTTCTTT. The chain combines TRBV4-1 with TRBJ1-1; tentative D call: TRBD1 (5 bases). This CDR3 has 14 residues. Trimming shortened V by 0 bases and J by 7 bases, and 12 bases separated the two germline ends. Germline V gene lookup returns CDR1 MGHRA and CDR2 YSYEKL.

This clonotype was picked up a small number of times. V is TRBV7-8 and J is TRBJ2-7; 9 nucleotides line up with TRBD1. Germline V lookup: CDR1 SGHVS, CDR2 FQNEAQ. J gave up 0 bases and V 6 bases, and 12 bases lay outside the gene matches. The CDR3 runs to 17 residues. The DNA of the CDR3 is TGTGCCAGCAGAGAGGGACAGGGACCTTACGGCTCCTACGAGCAGTACGTC. Protein product: CASREGQGPYGSYEQYV.

This chain uses TRBV12-3 or TRBV12-4 with TRBJ1-4; D perhaps matches TRBD1 (6 bases). The length of the CDR3 is 17 residues. The V end was cut by 3 bases, the J end by 4 bases, with 18 bases between. The CDR3 nucleotides are TGTGCCAGCAGTTTTTGGGGGCCAAGGTGGGATAATGAAAAACTGTTTTTT. It encodes CASSFWGPRWDNEKLFF.

This chain joins TRBV29-1 and TRBJ1-4; D unresolved. This CDR3 is 11 amino acids long. Trimming removed 2 bases at V and 11 bases at J, with 9 bases between. The germline CDR1 and CDR2 sequences are SQVTM and ANQGSEA. CDR3 DNA: TGCAGCGTTGAATTGGCAGATAAACTGTTTTTT. It yields the protein CSVELADKLFF. The whole variable domain, filled in from reference TRBV29-1 and TRBJ1-4, reads SAVISQKPSRDICQRGTSLTIQCQVDSQVTMMFWYRQQPGQSLTLIATANQGSEATYESGFVIDKFPISRPNLTFSTLTVSNMSPEDSSIYLCSVELADKLFFGSGTQLSVL.

This clonotype has more than one count but fewer than ten. This chain joins TRBV7-6 and TRBJ2-1, with TRBD2 matching 8 bases. J gave up 5 bases and V 6 bases, and 12 bases lay outside the gene matches. The length of the CDR3 is 16 residues. Per the germline V gene, CDR1 is SGHVS and CDR2 is FNYEAQ. DNA of the CDR3: TGTGCCAGCAGTTCCTTGCTAGCGGGTCTCAACAATGAGCAGTTCTTC. It is translated as CASSSLLAGLNNEQFF.

V and J are TRBV5-6 and TRBJ2-4; possible D gene TRBD1, 5 bases. Trimming left V 7 bases short and J 4 bases short, with 15 bases between. Germline CDR1 SGHDT, CDR2 YYEEEE. CDR3 length: 14 amino acids. In nucleotides, the CDR3 is TGTGCCAGCTATACACCGACAGCGAAAAACATTCAGTACTTC. Protein sequence: CASYTPTAKNIQYF.

This chain links TRBV2 with TRBJ1-2; possibly TRBD1 for D (5 bases). CDR3 size: 14 residues. Germline assignment: CDR1 SNHLY and CDR2 FYNNEI. V was clipped by 4 bases and J by 3 bases, with 12 bases between them. CDR3 protein: CASSGRRDYYGYTF. In DNA form, the CDR3 reads TGTGCCAGCAGTGGCCGCCGGGACTACTATGGCTACACCTTC.

This clonotype was seen repeatedly, ten times or more. The V and J genes are TRBV3-1 and TRBJ2-1, with 7 bases fitting TRBD2. The germline gives CDR1 LGHDT, CDR2 YNNKEL (reference sequence). The CDR3 is 15 residues long. The ends lost 3 bases at V and 6 bases at J; junction bases unmatched: 8. In nucleotides, the CDR3 is TGTGCCAGCAGCCACCCGACGGGGGGAATCAATGAGCAGTTCTTC. Its protein product is CASSHPTGGINEQFF.

The table lists this clonotype with many counts. The rearrangement joins TRBV4-2 to TRBJ2-3; TRBD2 matches at 10 bases. V was clipped by 4 bases and J by 5 bases; unmatched bases: 6. The CDR3 totals 15 residues. CDR1 LGHNA and CDR2 YNFKEQ come from the germline V gene. CDR3 nucleotides: TGTGCCAGCAGCCCCTTAGCGGGGGGACTAGATACGCAGTATTTT. Translated, it gives CASSPLAGGLDTQYF.

The CDR3 DNA sequence: TGTGCCAGCAGTTTACTCCCCTCCACGGAGACCCAGTACTTC. The encoded protein is CASSLLPSTETQYF. The chain has TRBV28 and TRBJ2-5; the D is unclear. From germline, CDR1 is MDHEN and CDR2 SYDVKM. V shed 2 bases and J shed 5 bases, with 12 bases lying between them. The CDR3 is 14 amino acids.

This clonotype was seen at least ten times. The gene calls are TRBV19 and TRBJ2-1, with 9 bases identical to TRBD2. The CDR3 sequence is 16 residues long. Per the germline V gene, CDR1 is LNHDA and CDR2 is SQIVND (reference sequence). The ends lost 5 bases at V and 5 bases at J; junction bases unmatched: 10. The CDR3 is CASSAGLALGNNEQFF. Written as DNA, the CDR3 is TGTGCCAGTAGTGCGGGACTAGCCCTTGGTAACAATGAGCAGTTCTTC.

This clonotype has just a few counts. The V call is TRBV5-4, the J call TRBJ1-1, with no clear D. With 2 bases removed from V and 4 bases from J, the gap between germline ends came to 12 bases. Germline V gene data show CDR1 as SGHNT and CDR2 as YYREEE (reference sequence). The CDR3 contains 14 residues. The CDR3 DNA follows: TGTGCCAGCAGCTTCGAGCAGGAGGGCACTGAAGCTTTCTTT. Translating it yields CASSFEQEGTEAFF. Complete variable domain (other parts from reference TRBV5-4 and TRBJ1-1): ETGVTQSPTHLIKTRGQQVTLRCSSQSGHNTVSWYQQALGQGPQFIFQYYREEENGRGNFPPRFSGLQFPNYSSELNVNALELDDSALYLCASSFEQEGTEAFFGQGTRLTVV.

In its sample, this clonotype was seen once. V is TRBV7-2 and J is TRBJ1-2; D gene ambiguous. The germline V gene has CDR1 SGHTA and CDR2 FQGNSA. V lost 11 bases and J lost 1, with 14 bases in between. The CDR3 runs 13 residues. CDR3 region: CARLGFDNYGYTF. In DNA, the CDR3 is TGTGCCCGTTTAGGCTTCGATAACTATGGCTACACCTTC.

The CDR3 DNA reads TGTGCCAGCAAAATTGGGGGGGCCCACACCGGGGAGCTGTTTTTT. Amino acids: CASKIGGAHTGELFF. This chain joins TRBV7-9 and TRBJ2-2, with D perhaps matching TRBD2 (7 bases). Germline loops: CDR1 SEHNR, CDR2 FQNEAQ (reference sequence). V lost 7 bases and J lost 3, with 15 bases in between. The CDR3 runs 15 residues.

This clonotype was counted a few times. This chain links TRBV7-6 with TRBJ1-1, with D perhaps matching TRBD1 (5 bases). The CDR3 extends over 16 amino acids. V was cut by 1 base and J by 7 bases, with 19 bases left in between. Germline loops: CDR1 SGHVS, CDR2 FNYEAQ. CDR3 in DNA: TGTGCCAGCAGCTTAGGGTTGGGGGTTGCGGTGTTTGAAGCTTTCTTT. Protein sequence: CASSLGLGVAVFEAFF.

The rearrangement joins TRBV6-1 to TRBJ1-5; possible D gene TRBD1, 6 bases. The CDR3 has 15 residues. Germline V gene sequence: CDR1 MNHNS, CDR2 SASEGT. The V end was cut by 5 bases, the J end by 4 bases, with 15 bases between. CDR3: CASSSQQGLNQPQHF. The DNA for the CDR3 is TGTGCCAGCAGTTCCCAACAGGGCCTGAATCAGCCCCAGCATTTT.

The chain links TRBV12-3 or TRBV12-4 to TRBJ2-2; 11 nucleotides align to TRBD2. V lost 6 bases to trimming and J lost 2 bases; unmatched junction nucleotides: 8. There are 17 residues in the CDR3. The CDR3 DNA reads TGTGCCAGCAGGTCACTAGCGGGGGCCCCAAACACCGGGGAGCTGTTTTTT. Amino acid sequence: CASRSLAGAPNTGELFF.

The rearrangement joins TRBV7-8 to TRBJ1-4; 11 bases map to TRBD1. Germline CDR1 and CDR2: SGHVS and FQNEAQ. V gave up 1 base and J gave up 6 bases; unmatched junction bases: 1. The CDR3 runs to 15 residues. This CDR3 reads CASSLGTGGDEKLFF. The CDR3 DNA reads as TGTGCCAGCAGCTTAGGGACAGGGGGCGATGAAAAACTGTTTTTT.

This clonotype came up a few times. J is TRBJ1-1 and V is TRBV7-9, with a tentative D call TRBD1 (5 bases). Germline loops: CDR1 SEHNR, CDR2 FQNEAQ (reference sequence). Trimming left V 6 bases short and J 5 bases short, with 16 bases between. The CDR3 totals 14 residues. For the CDR3, the DNA is TGTGCCAGCAGTTTTGGACACCCGGGGACTGAAGCTTTCTTT. Its translation is CASSFGHPGTEAFF.

In this sample, this clonotype turned up a few times. The V gene is TRBV24-1, the J gene TRBJ1-5; D gene uncertain. The germline gives CDR1 KGHDR, CDR2 SFDVKD. This CDR3 comprises 13 residues. V was cut by 6 bases and J by 2 bases, with 7 bases left in between. CDR3 DNA sequence: TGTGCCACCAGTCGGGGTGGCAATCAGCCCCAGCATTTT. The encoded protein is CATSRGGNQPQHF.